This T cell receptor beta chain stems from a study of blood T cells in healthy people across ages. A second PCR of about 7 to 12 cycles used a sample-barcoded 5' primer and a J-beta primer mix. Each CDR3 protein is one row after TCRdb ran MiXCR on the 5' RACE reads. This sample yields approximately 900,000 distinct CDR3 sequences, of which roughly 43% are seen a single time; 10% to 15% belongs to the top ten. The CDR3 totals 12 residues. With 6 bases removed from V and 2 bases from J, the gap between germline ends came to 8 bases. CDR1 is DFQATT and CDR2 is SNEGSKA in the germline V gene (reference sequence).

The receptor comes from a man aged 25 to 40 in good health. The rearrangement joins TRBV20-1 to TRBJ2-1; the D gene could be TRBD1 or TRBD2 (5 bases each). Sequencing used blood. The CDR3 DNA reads TGCAGTGCCGGGACCACCTACAATGAGCAGTTCTTC. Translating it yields CSAGTTYNEQFF.